Below, 30 T cell receptor beta chains from the same sample are listed, as sequenced in a study of blood T cell repertoires in COVID-19. Profiling relied on immunoSEQ multiplex PCR, and the TCRdb table lists in-frame clones only, not all of them. The sample has a few hundred thousand clones, about 88% seen once; the top ten hold around 1.6%. Sequencing was done on a sample of PBMCs or T cells enriched from blood (not recorded which). These TCRs come from a woman between 45 and 65 years old who had recovered from COVID-19.

The CDR3 nucleotides are TGTGCCAGCAGCGAAAGCGGGAGGGCCCCGTACTTC. Translation gives CASSESGRAPYF. The rearrangement joins TRBV5-4 to TRBJ2-4, with TRBD2 matching over 10 bases. The CDR3 covers 12 residues. After removal of 4 bases from V and 15 bases from J, the junction contained 7 bases not matched to a gene. Germline V lookup: CDR1 SGHNT, CDR2 YYREEE (reference sequence).

This chain links TRBV6-5 with TRBJ2-1; D may be TRBD1 (6 bases). The CDR3 is 14 amino acids. The ends were cut back, 4 bases at V and 1 base at J, with 8 bases in the middle. Germline V gives CDR1 MNHEY, CDR2 SVGAGI. The CDR3 spells CASSLGASYNEQFF. The CDR3 DNA reads as TGTGCCAGCAGTTTGGGGGCATCCTACAATGAGCAGTTCTTC.

This clone was recorded only once. The J gene is TRBJ1-6, the V gene TRBV18; D gene uncertain. The CDR3 consists of 15 residues. Per the germline V gene, CDR1 is KGHSH and CDR2 is LQKENI. Between the trimmed V and J ends, which lost 1 base and 3 bases, there was a span of 7 bases. DNA for the CDR3: TGTGCCAGCTCACCACAGGGAGACTATAATTCACCCCTCCACTTT. Its translation is CASSPQGDYNSPLHF.

This chain connects TRBV7-9 to TRBJ2-1; 9 positions match TRBD1. The trim removed 4 bases at V and 6 bases at J, leaving 13 bases unmatched. The CDR3 has 17 residues. Germline-derived CDR1 and CDR2 are SEHNR and FQNEAQ (reference sequence). In nucleotides, the CDR3 is TGTGCCAGCAGCTCTCTCAACCCGGGACAGGGTTCCAATGAGCAGTTCTTC. Protein sequence: CASSSLNPGQGSNEQFF.

This clone was found once. The chain carries TRBV15 and TRBJ1-2, with 8 bases matching TRBD1. Germline CDR1 is LNHNV and CDR2 is YYDKDF (reference sequence). V lost 1 base to trimming and J lost 8 bases; unmatched junction nucleotides: 3. The CDR3 length is 13 residues. DNA for the CDR3: TGTGCCACCAGCAGAGGGACAGGGAACGGCTACACCTTC. Encoded protein: CATSRGTGNGYTF.

V is TRBV2 and J is TRBJ2-1; 9 nucleotides align to TRBD2. The CDR3 loop spans 16 amino acids. V lost 7 bases and J lost 9; bases outside the gene matches: 16. CDR1 is SNHLY, CDR2 FYNNEI, per germline. This CDR3 reads CASTPGGGGTYGEQFF. CDR3 nucleotide sequence: TGTGCCAGCACCCCTGGCGGGGGGGGTACTTACGGTGAGCAGTTCTTC.

The chain recombines TRBV7-2 with TRBJ2-7; D gene ambiguous. The CDR3 runs to 14 residues. The germline V gene has CDR1 SGHTA and CDR2 FQGNSA. With 5 bases removed from V and 0 bases from J, the gap between germline ends came to 11 bases. The CDR3 DNA follows: TGTGCCAGCAGCCGCGACTCGAGCTCCTACGAGCAGTACTTC. Encoded protein: CASSRDSSSYEQYF.

The V gene is TRBV27, the J gene TRBJ2-7; perhaps TRBD1 as D (6 bases). Germline CDR1 is MNHEY and CDR2 is SMNVEV (reference sequence). The CDR3 runs 15 residues. Trimming left V 5 bases short and J 4 bases short, with 18 bases between. The CDR3 loop reads CASSPRWGQGYEQYF. CDR3 bases: TGTGCCAGCAGTCCCCGGTGGGGGCAGGGTTACGAGCAGTACTTC.

The CDR3 loop is CASSDRTGAGYTF. CDR3 nucleotide sequence: TGTGCCAGCAGCGACCGGACAGGGGCGGGCTACACCTTC. The rearrangement joins TRBV7-3 to TRBJ1-2; 9 bases are a match to TRBD1. The germline CDR1 and CDR2 sequences are SGHTA and FQGTGA. The CDR3 loop spans 13 amino acids. The V gene end was trimmed by 5 bases and the J gene end by 8 bases; junction bases not matched to a gene: 6. Complete variable domain (other parts from reference TRBV7-3 and TRBJ1-2): GAGVSQTPSNKVTEKGKYVELRCDPISGHTALYWYRQSLGQGPEFLIYFQGTGAADDSGLPNDRFFAVRPEGSVSTLKIQRTERGDSAVYLCASSDRTGAGYTFGSGTRLTVV.

This clone was detected only once. The chain uses TRBV9 and TRBJ1-3; TRBD1 might be the D (6 bases). The CDR3 totals 14 residues. CDR1 is SGDLS, CDR2 YYNGEE, per germline. The V and J ends lost 3 bases and 2 bases respectively, with 9 bases between them. The CDR3 sequence: CASSAQGPGNTIYF. The CDR3 nucleotides are TGTGCCAGCAGCGCACAGGGTCCTGGAAACACCATATATTTT.

As DNA, the CDR3 is TGTGCCAGCAGTCCCAGGGGGTATGGCTACACCTTC. Its protein product is CASSPRGYGYTF. The chain uses TRBV12-3 or TRBV12-4 and TRBJ1-2; 7 nucleotides agree with TRBD1. This CDR3 has 12 amino acids. V trimming: 5 bases; J trimming: 5 bases; junction bases outside the gene matches: 2.

About this clone itself: At the DNA level, this CDR3 is encoded by other sequences in the same sample as well. The chain links TRBV11-1 to TRBJ1-2; 9 nucleotides line up with TRBD1. This CDR3 is built from 14 residues. The germline CDR1 and CDR2 sequences are SGHAT and FQDESV (reference sequence). Trimming at V came to 4 bases and at J to 3 bases, leaving 3 bases not matched to a gene. The DNA for the CDR3 is TGTGCCAGCAGCTCGGACAGGGGTGACTATGGCTACACCTTC. Its protein product is CASSSDRGDYGYTF.

This clone was detected only once. J is TRBJ1-2 and V is TRBV5-1; 8 positions match TRBD1. There are 15 residues in the CDR3. Germline CDR1 and CDR2: SGHRS and YFSETQ. With V trimmed by 0 bases and J by 8 bases, 9 bases remained unmatched. The DNA for the CDR3 is TGCGCCAGCAGCTTGGGGGGCTCCGGGACAGGCGGCTACACCTTC. Translated, it gives CASSLGGSGTGGYTF.

The J gene is TRBJ2-7, the V gene TRBV12-3 or TRBV12-4; TRBD1 matches at 8 bases. V was pared by 5 bases and J by 5 bases, with 5 bases of the junction left unmatched. The CDR3 covers 13 residues. CDR3 region: CASSPKTGDEQYF. The CDR3, as DNA: TGTGCCAGCAGTCCAAAGACAGGGGACGAGCAGTACTTC.

The rearrangement uses TRBV12-3 or TRBV12-4 and TRBJ2-7; TRBD2 aligns across 10 bases. The CDR3 is 13 residues long. V lost 6 bases, J lost 7 bases, and 6 bases stayed unmatched. The CDR3 is CASSLAGASEQYF. CDR3 in DNA: TGTGCCAGCAGCCTAGCGGGAGCGTCTGAGCAGTACTTC.

The rearrangement joins TRBV5-4 to TRBJ2-1, with D possibly matching TRBD1 (8 bases). There are 15 residues in the CDR3. The V and J ends lost 4 bases and 7 bases respectively, with 18 bases between them. CDR1 is SGHNT, CDR2 YYREEE, per germline (reference sequence). The CDR3 reads CASSRQGTKGNEQFF. CDR3 bases: TGTGCCAGCAGCCGACAGGGGACTAAGGGGAATGAGCAGTTCTTC.

The rearrangement joins TRBV5-4 to TRBJ1-5; 7 bases align to TRBD1. CDR1 is SGHNT and CDR2 is YYREEE in the germline V gene (reference sequence). Germline trimming cut 2 bases from V and 7 bases from J; bases unmatched to any gene: 9. The CDR3 extends over 15 amino acids. The DNA for the CDR3 is TGTGCCAGCAGCTTAAATCAGGGGGAGAGACAGCCCCAGCATTTT. Translated, it gives CASSLNQGERQPQHF.

This chain links TRBV2 with TRBJ1-5, with D uncertain. This CDR3 comprises 13 residues. With 4 bases removed from V and 4 bases from J, the gap between germline ends came to 8 bases. Germline-derived CDR1 and CDR2 are SNHLY and FYNNEI. The CDR3 here is CASSADLNQPQHF. The CDR3 bases are TGTGCCAGCAGTGCCGACTTGAATCAGCCCCAGCATTTT. The whole variable domain, filled in from reference TRBV2 and TRBJ1-5, reads EPEVTQTPSHQVTQMGQEVILRCVPISNHLYFYWYRQILGQKVEFLVSFYNNEISEKSEIFDDQFSVERPDGSNFTLKIRSTKLEDSAMYFCASSADLNQPQHFGDGTRLSIL.

The rearrangement joins TRBV5-1 to TRBJ2-3; no reliable D call. Germline V gene lookup returns CDR1 SGHRS and CDR2 YFSETQ. This CDR3 is built from 14 residues. Trimming shortened V by 4 bases and J by 2 bases, and 11 bases separated the two germline ends. The CDR3 reads CASSISRPTDTQYF. Here the CDR3 DNA reads TGCGCCAGCAGCATATCGAGGCCCACAGATACGCAGTATTTT.

V gene TRBV18 combines with J gene TRBJ2-1, with 7 bases that match TRBD2. The CDR3 spans 15 residues. Per the germline V gene, CDR1 is KGHSH and CDR2 is LQKENI. The ends lost 3 bases at V and 7 bases at J; junction bases unmatched: 9. The CDR3 sequence is CASSPAGVMGNEQFF. The DNA for the CDR3 is TGTGCCAGCTCACCCGCGGGAGTCATGGGGAATGAGCAGTTCTTC.

V is TRBV5-4 and J is TRBJ2-7; TRBD2 might be the D (7 bases). V was cut by 4 bases and J by 0 bases, with 14 bases left in between. Germline loops: CDR1 SGHNT, CDR2 YYREEE (reference sequence). The length of the CDR3 is 15 residues. The CDR3: CASSGGARSSYEQYF. DNA of the CDR3: TGTGCCAGCAGCGGGGGGGCCAGGAGCTCCTACGAGCAGTACTTC.

V usage is TRBV6-1 and J usage is TRBJ1-2, with TRBD1 matching 7 bases. The germline gives CDR1 MNHNS, CDR2 SASEGT. This CDR3 spans 13 amino acids. V lost 2 bases to trimming and J lost 6 bases; unmatched junction nucleotides: 3. The CDR3 coding sequence is TGTGCCAGCAGTGAAAGGACAGGCGATGGCTACACCTTC. Its translation: CASSERTGDGYTF.

This rearrangement joins TRBV19 to TRBJ1-1, with 7 bases fitting TRBD1. With V trimmed by 10 bases and J by 0 bases, 5 bases remained unmatched. Germline V gene sequence: CDR1 LNHDA, CDR2 SQIVND (reference sequence). CDR3 length equals 13 residues. The CDR3 DNA is TGTGCCACGGGACAGAACATGAACACTGAAGCTTTCTTT. Translating gives CATGQNMNTEAFF.

The chain couples TRBV12-3 or TRBV12-4 to TRBJ2-1, with D unclear. The V and J ends lost 0 bases and 15 bases respectively, with 12 bases between them. The CDR3 contains 12 residues. The CDR3 DNA reads TGTGCCAGCAGTTTAGCGTCGCCTATTGGGTTCTTC. This sequence encodes CASSLASPIGFF.

This clone was observed a handful of times. V gene TRBV6-5 combines with J gene TRBJ1-1, with D perhaps matching TRBD1 (5 bases). This CDR3 contains 14 residues. CDR1 and CDR2 from the germline V gene are MNHEY and SVGAGI. Trimming removed 6 bases at V and 4 bases at J, with 15 bases between. CDR3 nucleotides: TGTGCCAGCAGACGTGGACAAGGCAGCACTGAAGCTTTCTTT. Translating it yields CASRRGQGSTEAFF.

V gene TRBV5-1 combines with J gene TRBJ1-1; D not certain. Between the trimmed V and J ends, which lost 0 bases and 4 bases, there was a span of 13 bases. The CDR3 sequence is 15 residues long. CDR1 is SGHRS and CDR2 is YFSETQ in the germline V gene. CDR3 DNA: TGCGCCAGCAGCTTGGCCTTTGGGTCGGGCACTGAAGCTTTCTTT. It is translated as CASSLAFGSGTEAFF.

This clone appeared a single time. This chain connects TRBV28 to TRBJ1-5, with 7 positions matching TRBD1. CDR3 size: 15 residues. The germline CDR1 and CDR2 sequences are MDHEN and SYDVKM. V shed 6 bases, J shed 0 bases, and the junction held 5 bases outside the gene matches. Here the CDR3 reads CASRSGTDSNQPQHF. CDR3 nucleotides: TGTGCCAGCAGATCAGGGACAGATAGCAATCAGCCCCAGCATTTT.

The CDR3 DNA reads as TGTGCCAGCAGCCTACGGACTAGCGGGAGGGCGGAGACCCAGTACTTC. This sequence encodes CASSLRTSGRAETQYF. The V call is TRBV3-1 (or the pseudogene TRBV3-2), the J call TRBJ2-5; 15 positions match TRBD2. Germline loops: CDR1 LGHDT, CDR2 YNNKEL (reference sequence). Germline trimming cut 4 bases from V and 5 bases from J; bases unmatched to any gene: 5. The CDR3 contains 16 residues.

The rearrangement joins TRBV29-1 to TRBJ2-3, with D maybe TRBD2 (7 bases). The CDR3 sequence is 15 residues long. In germline, CDR1 is SQVTM, CDR2 ANQGSEA. V was cut by 6 bases and J by 1 base, with 17 bases left in between. Here the CDR3 DNA reads TGCAGCGTCCGCCCGGGGGGCATGGGCACAGATACGCAGTATTTT. Translating it yields CSVRPGGMGTDTQYF.

The chain couples TRBV5-1 to TRBJ2-1, with D possibly being TRBD2 (5 bases). Per the germline V gene, CDR1 is SGHRS and CDR2 is YFSETQ. Trimming shortened V by 5 bases and J by 1 base, and 19 bases separated the two germline ends. CDR3 length: 17 amino acids. The CDR3 bases are TGCGCCAGCAGGCGAGTTGAGGGCTTACAATCCTACAATGAGCAGTTCTTC. This gives the protein CASRRVEGLQSYNEQFF.